Listed below are T cell receptor beta chains from one sample, sequenced in a study of neurological immune-mediated disorders. Each CDR3 protein gets one entry after TCRdb re-called the 5' RACE reads with MiXCR. The sample lists tens of thousands of distinct CDR3 sequences; 9.4% were seen once. The sequencing input was PBMCs. These receptor sequences come from a man aged 45-60 years in good health. The CDR3 runs from the conserved cysteine through the conserved F or W. D genes are given only for firm matches. Only some rows state a clone size, as once, few, many or a class for expanded clones.

clone size,D gene,V gene,J gene,CDR3 DNA,CDR3 protein
-,-,TRBV19,TRBJ1-5,TGTGCCAGTAGTATTCCCGGACAAACACTTTTTCCCCAGCATTTT,CASSIPGQTLFPQHF
many,-,TRBV13,TRBJ1-1,TGTGCCAGCAGCTTAGCGTTACAGGGCCCCACTGAAGCTTTCTTT,CASSLALQGPTEAFF
-,-,TRBV24-1,TRBJ2-2,TGTGCCACCAGTGATCCTAGACGGAGCAACACCGGGGAGCTGTTTTTT,CATSDPRRSNTGELFF
many,-,TRBV25-1,TRBJ2-3,TGTGCCAGCAGTGACCAGACAGGCACAGATACGCAGTATTTT,CASSDQTGTDTQYF
many,-,TRBV6-2/TRBV6-3,TRBJ2-7,TGTGCCAGCAGTTACTCGATCTTAGTCACTCTGACCTCCTACGAGCAGTACTTC,CASSYSILVTLTSYEQYF
many,-,TRBV12-3/TRBV12-4,TRBJ2-3,TGTGCCAGCAGTTTCCTCCGGCCAGATACGCAGTATTTT,CASSFLRPDTQYF
many,-,TRBV5-1,TRBJ2-5,TGCGCCAGCAGCTTCGACTGGGAGGGGGCCCAGTACTTC,CASSFDWEGAQYF
once,TRBD1,TRBV6-6,TRBJ1-2,TGTGCCATCAGTTACGGGCTTGGACAGGTGGGGGATGGCTACACCTTC,CAISYGLGQVGDGYTF
many,-,TRBV28,TRBJ1-5,TGTGCCAGCAGGTATCTTGGGGTTGACAATCAGCCCCAGCATTTT,CASRYLGVDNQPQHF
many,-,TRBV6-6,TRBJ2-1,TGTGCCAGCAGTTACTCGGGAATAACCTACAATGAGCAGTTCTTC,CASSYSGITYNEQFF
many,-,TRBV12-3/TRBV12-4,TRBJ1-2,TGTGCCAGCAGTTTTCTCCGGGGCTCCTATGGCTACACCTTC,CASSFLRGSYGYTF
-,-,TRBV20-1,TRBJ1-2,TGCAGTGCTAGGAGCCTAAGCCCCGGGATGTACTATGGCTACACCTTC,CSARSLSPGMYYGYTF
many,-,TRBV5-1,TRBJ1-1,TGCGCCAGCAGCTTACAGGGTTCGGGGAACACTGAAGCTTTCTTT,CASSLQGSGNTEAFF
many,-,TRBV20-1,TRBJ2-3,TGCAGTGCAATCGGCTCCCCAGATACGCAGTATTTT,CSAIGSPDTQYF
many,-,TRBV7-9,TRBJ2-1,TGTGCCAGCAGCTTATCCAGAGACAATGAGCAGTTCTTC,CASSLSRDNEQFF
-,-,TRBV20-1,TRBJ2-1,TGCAGTGCTTCCCCCGTGTTAACGGGAGATAATGAGCAGTTCTTC,CSASPVLTGDNEQFF
few,TRBD1,TRBV20-1,TRBJ1-5,TGCAGTGCTGGTTCAGGGGGCGCGAGCAATCAGCCCCAGCATTTT,CSAGSGGASNQPQHF
many,-,TRBV7-8,TRBJ2-1,TGTGCCAGCAGCTTACAGGCTATAACCAATGAGCAGTTCTTC,CASSLQAITNEQFF
many,-,TRBV15,TRBJ2-1,TGTGCCACCAGCAGAGATAGGGCGGGATCGAAGTTCTTC,CATSRDRAGSKFF
many,-,TRBV20-1,TRBJ2-2,TGCAGCGGGCAGGGCGAAAACACCGGGGAGCTGTTTTTT,CSGQGENTGELFF
many,TRBD1,TRBV5-1,TRBJ2-7,TGCGCCAGCAGCCCGGGACAGGGCGCCCACGAGCAGTACTTC,CASSPGQGAHEQYF
few,-,TRBV29-1,TRBJ2-7,TGCAGCGCGAGGGGACAAAGCTACGAGCAGTACTTC,CSARGQSYEQYF
few,TRBD1,TRBV6-2/TRBV6-3,TRBJ2-7,TGTGCCAGCAGCCCCTTCCCGCCGGAGACAGGGGGCTACGAGCAGTACTTC,CASSPFPPETGGYEQYF
few,-,TRBV12-3/TRBV12-4,TRBJ2-7,TGTGCCAGCAGTTTCGGGTACGAGCAGTACTTC,CASSFGYEQYF
many,TRBD2,TRBV5-1,TRBJ2-7,TGCGCCAGCAGCATGAGGACTAGCGGGAACAACGAGCAGTACTTC,CASSMRTSGNNEQYF